The T cell receptor (beta chain) described here comes from a study of blood T cell repertoires in COVID-19. The CDR3 contains 15 residues. CDR1 is SGHAT and CDR2 is FQNNGV in the germline V gene. Trimming shortened V by 10 bases and J by 4 bases, and 23 bases separated the two germline ends. In the authors' workflow: The authors estimated nucleated cell counts from reference gene primer amplification. Assay: immunoSEQ multiplex PCR; the TCRdb copy retains only in-frame clones and omits some. The V and J calls and the clone size are those of that table, but D and trimming were determined from the DNA. The profile covers hundreds of thousands of clones, with approximately 82% appearing a single time and 4.5% to 6% taken by the ten largest.

The specimen was PBMCs or T cells enriched from blood (not recorded which). J is TRBJ2-7 and V is TRBV11-2, with D possibly TRBD2 on 6 matching bases. This receptor was obtained from a man aged 40-50 years who had been exposed to COVID-19. Here the CDR3 DNA reads TGTGCCACCGTGACCGGGACGGGGACTCATTACGAGCAGTACTTC. Amino acid sequence: CATVTGTGTHYEQYF.